The 21 T cell receptor beta chains below were found in one sample sequenced in a study of immune evolution from preneoplasia to lung adenocarcinoma. Produced via immunoSEQ multiplex PCR; TCRdb's table is partial and in-frame only. The data hold several thousand clones, with over 70% observed a single time. The sample comprised FFPE adjacent normal lung tissue. The receptors were sampled from a person aged 65-85 years with lung adenocarcinoma.

The rearrangement uses TRBV2 and TRBJ2-3; 7 bases line up with TRBD2. CDR3 length equals 15 residues. CDR1 is SNHLY, CDR2 FYNNEI, per germline. J was trimmed by 4 bases and V by 3 bases; bases with no gene match: 7. CDR3: CASSDAGVGADTQYF. As DNA, the CDR3 is TGTGCCAGCAGTGACGCGGGGGTGGGGGCAGATACGCAGTATTTT.

This clone has a single count. The chain joins TRBV6-1 to TRBJ2-5; TRBD2 matches 10 bases. The CDR3 covers 14 residues. Trimming cost V 4 bases and J 5 bases; bases outside gene matches: 4. Germline V gene data show CDR1 as MNHNS and CDR2 as SASEGT. CDR3 in DNA: TGTGCCAGCAGTGTGTTTAGCGGGGGGGAGACCCAGTACTTC. Protein: CASSVFSGGETQYF.

This clone was picked up one time. The chain links TRBV6-1 to TRBJ1-6; D ambiguous. CDR1 and CDR2 from the germline V gene are MNHNS and SASEGT. V dropped 3 bases and J dropped 7 bases, with 13 bases sitting between them. The CDR3 has 15 amino acids. CDR3 sequence reads: CASSEGMRRNSPLHF. CDR3 DNA: TGTGCCAGCAGTGAGGGGATGCGGAGGAATTCACCCCTCCACTTT.

This clone is a singleton in its sample. The rearrangement joins TRBV27 to TRBJ2-5; D gene uncertain. Deletions cut 5 bases from V and 2 bases from J, with 12 bases between. From germline, CDR1 is MNHEY and CDR2 SMNVEV (reference sequence). The CDR3 runs to 14 residues. The CDR3 region is CASSLSRRQETQYF. The CDR3 region has the DNA TGTGCCAGCAGTCTTTCCCGTCGTCAAGAGACCCAGTACTTC.

The V gene is TRBV2, the J gene TRBJ1-1; tentative D call: TRBD1 (5 bases). V was shortened by 7 bases and J by 2 bases, with 8 bases between the two germline ends. CDR1 is SNHLY, CDR2 FYNNEI, per germline. This CDR3 comprises 12 residues. For the CDR3, the DNA is TGTGCCAGCAAGGGGTTTAACACTGAAGCTTTCTTT. Encoded protein: CASKGFNTEAFF.

This chain uses TRBV2 with TRBJ2-5; 7 bases are shared with TRBD1. The CDR3 runs 12 residues. J lost 4 bases, V lost 5 bases, and 1 base had no gene match. Germline V gene sequence: CDR1 SNHLY, CDR2 FYNNEI. The CDR3 loop is CASSRQGETQYF. The DNA of the CDR3 is TGTGCCAGCAGTCGACAGGGAGAGACCCAGTACTTC.

In this sample, this clone turned up a few times. CDR3 DNA: TGTGCCAGCAGCTTGGCCCTGGTCGCAGGGAGCTCCTACGAGCAGTACTTC. Residues: CASSLALVAGSSYEQYF. This chain links TRBV5-4 with TRBJ2-7, with D perhaps TRBD1 or TRBD2 (5 bases each). The CDR3 length is 17 residues. Trimming removed 0 bases at V and 0 bases at J, with 16 bases between. Germline loops: CDR1 SGHNT, CDR2 YYREEE (reference sequence).

This clone was recorded only once. This chain joins TRBV19 and TRBJ1-6, with a weak D call TRBD1 (5 bases). There are 14 residues in the CDR3. V was trimmed by 7 bases and J by 8 bases, leaving 15 bases between them. Germline V CDR1 and CDR2: LNHDA, SQIVND (reference sequence). The CDR3 here is CASTSDTNYSPLHF. In DNA, the CDR3 is TGTGCCAGTACCTCGGACACTAACTATTCACCCCTCCACTTT.

This rearrangement joins TRBV9 to TRBJ1-4, with no clear D. Germline V CDR1 and CDR2: SGDLS, YYNGEE. The germline V and J ends were trimmed by 4 bases and 5 bases, with 9 bases remaining between them. The CDR3 totals 13 residues. CDR3 DNA: TGTGCCAGCAGCACCGCGATAAATGAAAAACTGTTTTTT. It encodes CASSTAINEKLFF.

This clone showed up just once. This chain links TRBV5-1 with TRBJ2-3; the match to TRBD2 covers 14 bases. The CDR3 consists of 18 residues. Per the germline V gene, CDR1 is SGHRS and CDR2 is YFSETQ. J was trimmed by 1 base and V by 4 bases; bases with no gene match: 8. CDR3 bases: TGCGCCAGCAGCCGTCAACCGGGACTAGCGGGGGGCACAGATACGCAGTATTTT. Translating it yields CASSRQPGLAGGTDTQYF.

V is TRBV28 and J is TRBJ2-7, with D possibly TRBD1 on 6 matching bases. Germline V gene sequence: CDR1 MDHEN, CDR2 SYDVKM. There are 13 residues in the CDR3. V lost 5 bases to trimming and J lost 5 bases, with 13 bases between them. Written as DNA, the CDR3 is TGTGCCAGCAGTACTCAGGGGCGAAACGAGCAGTACTTC. The encoded protein is CASSTQGRNEQYF.

The chain is built from TRBV7-9 and TRBJ1-6; no firm D call. The CDR3 sequence is 17 residues long. Germline CDR1 SEHNR, CDR2 FQNEAQ (reference sequence). Trimming stripped 2 bases from V and 0 bases from J, with 11 bases between. The chain's CDR3 is CASSLFQVSSYNSPLHF. CDR3 nucleotides: TGTGCCAGCAGCTTATTTCAAGTGAGCTCCTATAATTCACCCCTCCACTTT. Based on the CDR3 plus reference TRBV7-9 and TRBJ1-6, the full variable domain is DTGVSQNPRHKITKRGQNVTFRCDPISEHNRLYWYRQTLGQGPEFLTYFQNEAQLEKSRLLSDRFSAERPKGSFSTLEIQRTEQGDSAMYLCASSLFQVSSYNSPLHFGNGTRLTVT.

This clone was detected only a few times. The genes are TRBV30 and TRBJ1-3, with a tentative D call TRBD1 (6 bases). In germline, CDR1 is GTSNPN, CDR2 SVGIG (reference sequence). CDR3 length: 15 residues. V was shortened by 0 bases and J by 4 bases, with 13 bases between the two germline ends. Here the CDR3 DNA reads TGTGCCTGGAGTGTATCCGGGGGCAGGGGAAACACCATATATTTT. Amino acid sequence: CAWSVSGGRGNTIYF.

The J gene is TRBJ1-2, the V gene TRBV2; 8 bases are shared with TRBD1. The CDR3 runs to 15 residues. Per the germline V gene, CDR1 is SNHLY and CDR2 is FYNNEI. Losses at the gene ends were 4 bases for V and 6 bases for J; bases not matched to a gene: 10. CDR3 protein: CASSGTGRKMNGYTF. The CDR3 nucleotides are TGTGCCAGCAGTGGGACAGGGAGAAAGATGAATGGCTACACCTTC.

The chain couples TRBV11-3 to TRBJ2-1; 15 positions match TRBD2. J gave up 9 bases and V 4 bases, and 7 bases lay outside the gene matches. The CDR3 is made up of 16 amino acids. Germline V gene lookup returns CDR1 SGHNT and CDR2 YENEEA. As DNA, the CDR3 is TGTGCCAGCAGCTCTCGTCGGACTAGCGGGGGGGGTGAGCAGTTCTTC. It is translated as CASSSRRTSGGGEQFF. Looking up the rest from reference TRBV11-3 and TRBJ2-1 gives the full variable domain: EAGVVQSPRYKIIEKKQPVAFWCNPISGHNTLYWYLQNLGQGPELLIRYENEEAVDDSQLPKDRFSAERLKGVDSTLKIQPAELGDSAVYLCASSSRRTSGGGEQFFGPGTRLTVL.

The chain recombines TRBV28 with TRBJ1-1; D possibly corresponds to TRBD1 (6 bases). The V and J ends lost 4 bases and 0 bases respectively, with 12 bases between them. Germline values: CDR1 MDHEN, CDR2 SYDVKM. The CDR3 length is 15 residues. The CDR3 bases are TGTGCCAGCAGTTGGGGCGGACAGATGAACACTGAAGCTTTCTTT. It translates to CASSWGGQMNTEAFF. Variable domain in full (rest from reference TRBV28 and TRBJ1-1): DVKVTQSSRYLVKRTGEKVFLECVQDMDHENMFWYRQDPGLGLRLIYFSYDVKMKEKGDIPEGYSVSREKKERFSLILESASTNQTSMYLCASSWGGQMNTEAFFGQGTRLTVV.

The CDR3: CASSTRVGGGIEQFF. As DNA, the CDR3 is TGTGCCAGCAGTACTCGAGTTGGGGGGGGAATTGAGCAGTTCTTC. The chain employs TRBV7-9 and TRBJ2-1, with 7 bases aligning to TRBD2. V dropped 6 bases and J dropped 9; count of bases not matched to a gene: 14. This CDR3 region has 15 residues. Germline lookup yields CDR1 SEHNR and CDR2 FQNEAQ (reference sequence).

The CDR3 nucleotides are TGTGCCAGCAGCCCACAGACAGGGTTTGCCACAGATACGCAGTATTTT. The encoded protein is CASSPQTGFATDTQYF. The chain links TRBV7-6 to TRBJ2-3; 7 nucleotides match TRBD1. The CDR3 contains 16 residues. Losses at the gene ends were 5 bases for V and 2 bases for J; bases not matched to a gene: 10. CDR1 is SGHVS, CDR2 FNYEAQ, per germline.

V gene TRBV11-2 combines with J gene TRBJ2-1; possibly TRBD1 or TRBD2 for D (5 bases each). Per germline, CDR1 SGHAT and CDR2 FQNNGV. The CDR3 contains 14 residues. Trimming left V 5 bases short and J 7 bases short, with 15 bases between. DNA for the CDR3: TGTGCCAGCAGCGACCGAAAGAGGGGTAATGAGCAGTTCTTC. Its protein product is CASSDRKRGNEQFF.

CDR3 sequence: CASGATDTQYF. CDR3 in DNA: TGTGCCAGCGGAGCCACAGATACGCAGTATTTT. The chain couples TRBV6-1 to TRBJ2-3; unclear D gene. V was trimmed by 8 bases and J by 2 bases, leaving 5 bases between them. This CDR3 comprises 11 residues. The germline V gene has CDR1 MNHNS and CDR2 SASEGT.

Worth noting for this clone: A read error may produce the germline difference seen at one junction end. V gene TRBV7-7 combines with J gene TRBJ1-1; TRBD1 is a possible D gene (5 bases). The CDR3 covers 17 residues. The germline V gene has CDR1 SSHAT and CDR2 FNYEAQ (reference sequence). The CDR3 sequence: CASSSQIIGGGMTEAFF. The DNA for the CDR3 is TGTGCTAGCAGCTCACAAATAATTGGGGGGGGAATGACTGAAGCTTTCTTT.